These 5 T cell receptor beta chains originate from one sample sequenced in a study of blood T cell repertoires in COVID-19. Here immunoSEQ multiplex PCR was the method, and the copy in TCRdb shows in-frame clones only, minus some. Of around 120,000 clones listed, about 80% are singletons. Specimen: peripheral blood. The source of these receptors is a human donor in a cohort sampled during active COVID-19.

This clone was recorded once. This sequence joins TRBV7-9 and TRBJ2-7; 9 bases match TRBD1. With V trimmed by 5 bases and J by 4 bases, 9 bases remained unmatched. Germline V gene data show CDR1 as SEHNR and CDR2 as FQNEAQ (reference sequence). The CDR3 consists of 15 residues. CDR3 nucleotides: TGTGCCAGCAGCCCTACAGGGGGCCTAAAGTACGAGCAGTACTTC. Translating gives CASSPTGGLKYEQYF.

This sequence joins TRBV7-6 and TRBJ2-5; a weak D match, TRBD2 (5 bases). Trimming removed 5 bases at V and 0 bases at J, with 13 bases between. CDR3 length: 15 residues. Germline V gene sequence: CDR1 SGHVS, CDR2 FNYEAQ. CDR3 sequence (DNA): TGTGCCAGCAGCCGAGCGGCGGCCTACCAAGAGACCCAGTACTTC. Its translation is CASSRAAAYQETQYF.

A single count supports this clone. The chain couples TRBV5-1 to TRBJ1-1, with 9 bases lining up with TRBD1. The CDR3 sequence is 19 residues long. Germline V gene data show CDR1 as SGHRS and CDR2 as YFSETQ. J was trimmed by 1 base and V by 3 bases; bases with no gene match: 16. The CDR3 region is CASSSDRGYLLTPNTEAFF. CDR3 in DNA: TGCGCCAGCAGCTCGGACAGGGGTTACCTTCTAACTCCGAACACTGAAGCTTTCTTT.

The chain is built from TRBV28 and TRBJ1-5, with D unresolved. The length of the CDR3 is 12 residues. Germline V lookup: CDR1 MDHEN, CDR2 SYDVKM. V gave up 4 bases and J gave up 4 bases, with 5 bases separating them. The CDR3 DNA follows: TGTGCCAGCAGTTACGGGAATCAGCCCCAGCATTTT. It is translated as CASSYGNQPQHF.

The chain couples TRBV5-1 to TRBJ2-2; 7 bases are a match to TRBD1. The germline V gene encodes CDR1 SGHRS and CDR2 YFSETQ. The junction had 15 bases not matched to a gene; V was cut back by 6 bases and J by 7 bases. The CDR3 runs 16 residues. CDR3 sequence: CASTDPRQGQIGELFF. In DNA, the CDR3 is TGCGCCAGCACCGACCCCAGACAGGGACAAATCGGGGAGCTGTTTTTT. Using reference TRBV5-1 and TRBJ2-2 for the parts outside the CDR3, the full variable domain is KAGVTQTPRYLIKTRGQQVTLSCSPISGHRSVSWYQQTPGQGLQFLFEYFSETQRNKGNFPGRFSGRQFSNSRSEMNVSTLELGDSALYLCASTDPRQGQIGELFFGEGSRLTVL.